This T cell receptor beta chain came from a study of CD8 T cells in ankylosing spondylitis. Only a few counts were recorded for this clonotype. Its antigen is unidentified. Unmatched junction bases numbered 14, after V lost 6 bases and J lost 5 bases. The germline V gene has CDR1 DFQATT and CDR2 SNEGSKA (reference sequence). The CDR3 loop spans 16 amino acids. Study-wide results and limits: A TCR beta motif of under 10 highly homologous variants seemed to mark ankylosing spondylitis blood.

Scientists made TCR beta libraries using quantitative 5'-RACE with molecular barcodes. In TCRdb, the 5' RACE reads were re-called with MiXCR into one record per CDR3 protein. The sample includes approximately 540,000 distinct CDR3 sequences, more than 9.5% of them seen just once. The chain combines TRBV20-1 with TRBJ2-5; 11 bases are a match to TRBD2. The sequenced sample was blood, either unsorted or a sorted T cell fraction (not recorded which). The TCR sequence derives from a male donor with ankylosing spondylitis. CDR3 residues: CSALGVLAGVSETQYF. The CDR3, as DNA: TGCAGTGCGCTCGGCGTACTAGCGGGAGTATCGGAGACCCAGTACTTC.